The TCR beta chain under discussion was sequenced for a study of neoadjuvant anti-PD-1 for oral cavity cancer (dated by TCRdb to the early 2020s). At the level of the whole study: Three to four biweekly doses of nivolumab at 3 mg/kg were mostly administered to patients before curative-intent surgical resection. For patients who did not progress, a fourth nivolumab dose was given around day 43, followed by definitive surgical resection on days 50-56. Responders were defined as patients with complete response, partial response or stable disease by RECIST 1.1; non-responders were defined as patients with progression. The parent correlative cohort had about a dozen patients and a response rate of roughly 31%. Broad study findings and their caveats: Higher pretreatment blood Treg/Th17 ratios correlated with higher pretreatment blood TCRbeta clonality and lower post-treatment tumor TCRbeta clonality. Within PBMCs, T cell clonality (Gini index) was significantly higher in non-responders than responders after neoadjuvant nivolumab. The TCR analyses had only three patients in each response group, and the authors called for validation in larger cohorts.

For deep sequencing, each PBMC sample was run in six replicates, with libraries mostly built from approximately 520 ng of input genomic DNA. Following the manufacturer's instructions, the team built TCRbeta libraries using the immunoSEQ hsTCRbeta kit. The finished libraries were brought together in one pool at approximately 3 nM, which was then read using an Illumina NovaSeq 6000 S4 flow cell. The authors' analysis ran thus. The immunoSEQ Analyzer was used for raw data preprocessing and quality control. The analysis was limited to productive rearrangements, and each clonotype was defined by a unique CDR3 amino acid sequence. Using the R package tcR, the researchers computed the Gini-Simpson index as their estimate of repertoire clonality. Student's t test was used to compare Gini indices, and Pearson correlation was used to assess associations with tumor size change. TCRdb carries this immuneACCESS record with in-frame sequences only. Its versions omit some clonotypes, under half of them owing to an unresolved V gene in the studies checked, with the rest unexplained. V and J calls and clone size are copied from that table; D and trimming were computed from the DNA. The sample contains over 13,000 clones, roughly 73% of them found a single time. Around 2.8% of the sample lies in the top ten.

The time point tag for this specimen amounts to: after neoadjuvant nivolumab, at surgical resection. None of the patients had received prior systemic or radiation treatment, and all were newly diagnosed with stage II-IVA oral cavity squamous cell carcinoma. The cohort consisted of patients with HPV-negative, locally advanced oral cavity squamous cell carcinoma. Peripheral blood mononuclear cells were analyzed directly and were not maintained or expanded in culture. The samples were drawn from a longitudinal correlative study tied to a single-arm phase II trial testing neoadjuvant nivolumab in oral cavity squamous cell carcinoma. Subject-matched pre- and post-treatment PBMCs and tumors from three responders and three non-responders were subjected to genomic DNA-based TCRbeta sequencing. Peripheral blood mononuclear cells were collected before nivolumab treatment and again after treatment, at the time of surgery. Genomic DNA was isolated from PBMCs using the Maxwell RSC DNA from Cells kit.

Remarks on this clone: What this receptor recognizes is not known. Nothing much larger sits one base from this clone, and base qualities are not available.

The TCR sequence derives from a person aged 40 to 85 with oral cavity squamous cell carcinoma. Sample: PBMCs, taken after nivolumab (anti-PD-1) treatment.

CDR3 region: CASSRQVRGQAFYEQYF. The sequence in DNA is TGTGCCAGTAGTAGACAGGTGAGGGGACAGGCCTTCTACGAGCAGTACTTC. The chain is made from TRBV19 and TRBJ2-7; TRBD1 lines up with 8 middle nucleotides. The germline V gene (reference sequence) specifies LNHDA as CDR1 and SQIVND as CDR2. Counted from cysteine to phenylalanine, this CDR3 has 17 amino acids. The read is trimmed to its CDR3 DNA, 51 bases read in frame from base 1. Trimmed from V: 4 bases; trimmed from J: 3 bases; junction bases lacking a gene match: 14.